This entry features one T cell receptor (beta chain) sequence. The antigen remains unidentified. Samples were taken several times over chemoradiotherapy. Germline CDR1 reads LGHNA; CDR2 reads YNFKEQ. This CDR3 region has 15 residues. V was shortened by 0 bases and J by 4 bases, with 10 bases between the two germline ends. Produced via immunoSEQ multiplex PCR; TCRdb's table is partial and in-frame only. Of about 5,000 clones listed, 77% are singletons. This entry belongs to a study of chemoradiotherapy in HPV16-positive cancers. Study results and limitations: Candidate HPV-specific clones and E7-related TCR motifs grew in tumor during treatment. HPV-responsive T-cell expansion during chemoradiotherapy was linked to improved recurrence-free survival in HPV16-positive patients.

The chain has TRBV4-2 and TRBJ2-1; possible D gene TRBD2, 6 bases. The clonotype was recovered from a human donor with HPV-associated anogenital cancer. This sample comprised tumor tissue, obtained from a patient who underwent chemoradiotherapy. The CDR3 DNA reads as TGTGCCAGCAGCCAAGATGCGGAGGGATACAATGAGCAGTTCTTC. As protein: CASSQDAEGYNEQFF.